The following is a T cell receptor beta chain sequence with its context. Antigen specificity is unknown. An end of the junction differs from the germline gene, which may be a read error. The data were obtained in a study of vaccination effects on CD4 cells after COVID-19. In the study overall: ViraFEST used viral peptide pools to expand antigen-specific CD4+ T cells before sequencing.

This CDR3 spans 13 amino acids. Germline V gene data show CDR1 as SSHAT and CDR2 as FNYEAQ (reference sequence). Following culture for roughly 10 days, CD4+ T cells were isolated. The table came from immunoSEQ multiplex PCR; TCRdb's copy has only in-frame clones and leaves some out. The repertoire consists of around 50,000 clones, with more than 65% occurring once and the leading ten covering roughly 6%. This chain links TRBV7-7 with TRBJ2-3; D is undetermined. The TCR was taken from a human donor who received a COVID-19 vaccine. The sequenced sample was CD4+ T cells from PBMCs cultured without peptide, obtained before COVID-19 vaccination. In nucleotides, the CDR3 is TGTGCTAGCAGCCCATCGGACGGTAATACGCAGTATTTT. Protein product: CASSPSDGNTQYF.